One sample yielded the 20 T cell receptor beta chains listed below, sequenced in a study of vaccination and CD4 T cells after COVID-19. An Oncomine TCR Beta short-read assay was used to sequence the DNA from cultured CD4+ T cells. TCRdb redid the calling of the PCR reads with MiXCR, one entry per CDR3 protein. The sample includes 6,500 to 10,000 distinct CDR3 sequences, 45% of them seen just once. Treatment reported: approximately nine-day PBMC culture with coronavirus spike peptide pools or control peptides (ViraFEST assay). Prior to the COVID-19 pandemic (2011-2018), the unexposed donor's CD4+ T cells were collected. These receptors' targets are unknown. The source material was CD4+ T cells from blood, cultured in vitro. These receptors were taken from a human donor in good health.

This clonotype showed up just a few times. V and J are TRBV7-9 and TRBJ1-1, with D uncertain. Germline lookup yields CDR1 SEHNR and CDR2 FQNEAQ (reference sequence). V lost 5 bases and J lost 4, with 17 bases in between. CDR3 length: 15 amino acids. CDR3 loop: CASSQPGPQTTEAFF. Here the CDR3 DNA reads TGTGCCAGCAGCCAACCGGGCCCCCAGACCACTGAAGCTTTCTTT.

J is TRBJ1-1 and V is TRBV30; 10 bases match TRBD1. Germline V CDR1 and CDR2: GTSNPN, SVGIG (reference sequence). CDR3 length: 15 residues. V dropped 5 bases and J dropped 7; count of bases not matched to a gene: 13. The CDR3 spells CAWDRGRRRVYEAFF. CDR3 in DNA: TGTGCCTGGGACAGGGGGCGCAGGCGGGTATATGAAGCTTTCTTT.

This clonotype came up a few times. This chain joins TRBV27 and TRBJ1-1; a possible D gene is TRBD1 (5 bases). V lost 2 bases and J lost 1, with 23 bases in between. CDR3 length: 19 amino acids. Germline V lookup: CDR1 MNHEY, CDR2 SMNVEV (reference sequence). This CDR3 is CASSLAFSQGGPRNTEAFF. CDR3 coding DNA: TGTGCCAGCAGTTTAGCTTTCTCCCAGGGTGGACCGCGGAACACTGAAGCTTTCTTT.

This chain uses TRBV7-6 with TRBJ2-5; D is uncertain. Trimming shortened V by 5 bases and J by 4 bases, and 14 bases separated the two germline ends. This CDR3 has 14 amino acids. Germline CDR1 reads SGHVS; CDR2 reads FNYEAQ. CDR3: CASSLFPTLETQYF. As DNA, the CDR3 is TGTGCCAGCAGCCTCTTTCCCACCTTAGAGACCCAGTACTTC. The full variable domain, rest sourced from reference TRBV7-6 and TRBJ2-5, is GAGVSQSPRYKVTKRGQDVALRCDPISGHVSLYWYRQALGQGPEFLTYFNYEAQQDKSGLPNDRFSAERPEGSISTLTIQRTEQRDSAMYRCASSLFPTLETQYFGPGTRLLVL.

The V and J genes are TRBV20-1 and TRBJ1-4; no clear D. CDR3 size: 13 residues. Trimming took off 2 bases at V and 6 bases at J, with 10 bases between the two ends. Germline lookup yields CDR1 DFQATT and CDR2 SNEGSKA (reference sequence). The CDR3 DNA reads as TGCAGTGCTAGACTGGACCTACATGAAAAACTGTTTTTT. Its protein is CSARLDLHEKLFF.

The CDR3 here is CASSSLGGTSSYEQYF. The CDR3 DNA is TGCGCCAGCAGCAGCCTCGGGGGAACTAGCTCCTACGAGCAGTACTTC. The rearrangement links TRBV5-1 to TRBJ2-7; TRBD2 might be the D (6 bases). The germline gives CDR1 SGHRS, CDR2 YFSETQ. The CDR3 length is 16 residues. Trimming removed 4 bases at V and 0 bases at J, with 17 bases between.

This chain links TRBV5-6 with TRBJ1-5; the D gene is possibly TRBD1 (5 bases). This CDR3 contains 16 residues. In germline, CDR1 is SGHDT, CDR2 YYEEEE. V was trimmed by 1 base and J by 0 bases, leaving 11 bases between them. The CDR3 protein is CASSLTGTPSNQPQHF. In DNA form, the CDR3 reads TGTGCCAGCAGCTTGACCGGGACCCCTAGCAATCAGCCCCAGCATTTT.

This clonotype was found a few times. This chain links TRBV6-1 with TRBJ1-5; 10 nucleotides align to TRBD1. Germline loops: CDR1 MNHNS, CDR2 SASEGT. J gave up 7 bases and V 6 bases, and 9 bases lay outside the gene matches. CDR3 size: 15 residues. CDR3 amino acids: CASSLETGGWQPQHF. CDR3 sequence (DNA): TGTGCCAGCAGCCTTGAGACAGGGGGCTGGCAGCCCCAGCATTTT.

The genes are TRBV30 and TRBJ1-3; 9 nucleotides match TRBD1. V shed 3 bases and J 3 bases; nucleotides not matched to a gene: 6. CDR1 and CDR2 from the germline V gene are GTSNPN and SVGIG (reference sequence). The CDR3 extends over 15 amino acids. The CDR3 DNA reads TGTGCCTGGAGAGAGGGACAGGGAGATGGAAACACCATATATTTT. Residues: CAWREGQGDGNTIYF.

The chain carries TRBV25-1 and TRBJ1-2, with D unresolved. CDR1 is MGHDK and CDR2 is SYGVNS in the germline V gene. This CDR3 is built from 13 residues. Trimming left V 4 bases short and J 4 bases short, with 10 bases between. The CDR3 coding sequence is TGTGCCAGCAGTGGGGAATTGGTCTATGGCTACACCTTC. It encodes CASSGELVYGYTF.

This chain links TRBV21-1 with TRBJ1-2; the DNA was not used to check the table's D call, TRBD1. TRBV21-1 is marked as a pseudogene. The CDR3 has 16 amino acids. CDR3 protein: CASRTRRTAANYGYTF. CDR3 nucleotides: TGTGCCAGCCGCACCCGTCGGACAGCGGCTAACTATGGCTACACCTTC.

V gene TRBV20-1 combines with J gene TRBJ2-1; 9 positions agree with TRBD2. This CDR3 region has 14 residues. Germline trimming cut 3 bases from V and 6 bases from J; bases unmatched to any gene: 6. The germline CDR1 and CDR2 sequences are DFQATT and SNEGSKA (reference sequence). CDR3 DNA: TGCAGTGCTAGTAGGGCGGGAGGGCCCAATGAGCAGTTCTTC. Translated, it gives CSASRAGGPNEQFF.

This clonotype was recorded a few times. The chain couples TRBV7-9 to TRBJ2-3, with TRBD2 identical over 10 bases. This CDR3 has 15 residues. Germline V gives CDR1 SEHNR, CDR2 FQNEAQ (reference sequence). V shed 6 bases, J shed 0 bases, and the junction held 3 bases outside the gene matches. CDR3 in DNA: TGTGCCAGCAGTACGACTAGCGGGAGCACAGATACGCAGTATTTT. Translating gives CASSTTSGSTDTQYF.

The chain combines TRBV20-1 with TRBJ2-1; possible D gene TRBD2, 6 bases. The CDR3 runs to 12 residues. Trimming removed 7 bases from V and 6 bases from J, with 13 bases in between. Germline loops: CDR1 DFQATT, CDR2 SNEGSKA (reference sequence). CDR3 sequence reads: CSVEGGGNEQFF. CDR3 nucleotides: TGCAGTGTGGAGGGAGGTGGCAATGAGCAGTTCTTC.

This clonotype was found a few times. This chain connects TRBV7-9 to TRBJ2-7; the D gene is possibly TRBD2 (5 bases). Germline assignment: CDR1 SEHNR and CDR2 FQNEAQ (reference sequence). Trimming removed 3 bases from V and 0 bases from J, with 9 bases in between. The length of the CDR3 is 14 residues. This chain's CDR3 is CASSFGGSSYEQYF. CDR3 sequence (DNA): TGTGCCAGCAGCTTTGGTGGGAGCTCCTACGAGCAGTACTTC.

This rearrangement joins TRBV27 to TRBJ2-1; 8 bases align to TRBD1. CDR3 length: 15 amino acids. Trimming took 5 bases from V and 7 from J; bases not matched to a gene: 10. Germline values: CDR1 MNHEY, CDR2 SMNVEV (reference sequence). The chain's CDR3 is CASSPRQGKMNEQFF. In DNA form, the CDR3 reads TGTGCCAGCAGTCCCCGACAGGGGAAAATGAATGAGCAGTTCTTC.

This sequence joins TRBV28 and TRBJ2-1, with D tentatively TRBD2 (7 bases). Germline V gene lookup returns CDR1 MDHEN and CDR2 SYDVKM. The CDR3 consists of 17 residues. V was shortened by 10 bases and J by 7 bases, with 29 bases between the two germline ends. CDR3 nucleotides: TGTGCCATCGAACAGGGTCTCTGGCGGGGGCGCCGAAATGAGCAGTTCTTC. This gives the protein CAIEQGLWRGRRNEQFF.

The CDR3: CASKDDRLNTGELFF. CDR3 DNA sequence: TGTGCCAGCAAAGACGACAGGTTAAACACCGGGGAGCTGTTTTTT. The chain links TRBV10-3 to TRBJ2-2, with a possible D match to TRBD1 (6 bases). Germline assignment: CDR1 ENHRY and CDR2 SYGVKD. Trimming removed 10 bases from V and 2 bases from J, with 17 bases in between. The CDR3 length is 15 residues.

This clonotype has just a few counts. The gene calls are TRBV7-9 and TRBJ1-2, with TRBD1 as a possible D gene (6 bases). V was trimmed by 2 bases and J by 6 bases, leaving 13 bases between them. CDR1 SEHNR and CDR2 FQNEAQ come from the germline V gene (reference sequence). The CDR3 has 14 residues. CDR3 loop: CASSLLEGVNGYTF. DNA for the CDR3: TGTGCCAGCAGCTTACTCGAGGGGGTTAATGGCTACACCTTC.

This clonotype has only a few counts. The CDR3 spells CASSISEYSNQPQHF. CDR3 sequence (DNA): TGTGCCAGTAGTATATCTGAATATAGCAATCAGCCCCAGCATTTT. J is TRBJ1-5 and V is TRBV19; D ambiguous. V shed 2 bases and J shed 0 bases, with 8 bases lying between them. Germline V gene data show CDR1 as LNHDA and CDR2 as SQIVND (reference sequence). CDR3 size: 15 residues.